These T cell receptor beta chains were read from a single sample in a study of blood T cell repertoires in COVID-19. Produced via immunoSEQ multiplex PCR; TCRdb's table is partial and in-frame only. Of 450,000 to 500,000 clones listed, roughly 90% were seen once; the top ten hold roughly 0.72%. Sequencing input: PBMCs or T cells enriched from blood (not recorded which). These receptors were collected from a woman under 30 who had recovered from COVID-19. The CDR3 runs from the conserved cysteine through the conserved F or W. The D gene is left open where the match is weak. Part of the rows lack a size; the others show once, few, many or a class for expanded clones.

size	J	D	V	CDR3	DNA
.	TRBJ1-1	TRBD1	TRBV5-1	CASRQGASGNTEAFF	TGCGCCAGCAGACAGGGGGCCTCGGGGAACACTGAAGCTTTCTTT
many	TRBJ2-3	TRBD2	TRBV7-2	CASSLGPGEGRADTQYF	TGTGCCAGCAGCTTAGGCCCGGGGGAGGGACGGGCAGATACGCAGTATTTT
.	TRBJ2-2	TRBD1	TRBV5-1	CASSLFRDRAIGGELFF	TGCGCCAGCAGCTTGTTCCGGGACAGGGCCATCGGCGGGGAGCTGTTTTTT
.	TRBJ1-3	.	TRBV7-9	CASSQFGGTADSGNTIYF	TGTGCCAGCAGCCAGTTCGGGGGGACGGCCGATTCTGGAAACACCATATATTTT
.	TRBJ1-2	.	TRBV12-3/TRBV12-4	CASSASLWSHF	TGTGCCAGCAGTGCCTCCCTCTGGAGCCACTTC
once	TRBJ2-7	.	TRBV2	CASSLYRSPQGEQYF	TGTGCCAGCAGCCTCTACAGATCTCCCCAGGGGGAGCAGTACTTC
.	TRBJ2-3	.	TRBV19	CASRGLITDTQYF	TGTGCCAGTAGGGGGCTGATCACAGATACGCAGTATTTT
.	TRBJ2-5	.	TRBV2	CASSESRGETQYF	TGTGCCAGCAGTGAAAGCAGGGGCGAGACCCAGTACTTC
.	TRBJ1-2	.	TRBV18	CASSPQGPSNYGYTF	TGTGCCAGCTCACCTCAGGGCCCCTCTAACTATGGCTACACCTTC
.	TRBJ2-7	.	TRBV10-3	CAISASDRSSYEQYF	TGTGCCATCAGTGCTAGTGACAGGAGCTCCTACGAGCAGTACTTC
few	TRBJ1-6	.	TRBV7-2	CASTPLTGYSPLHF	TGTGCCAGCACCCCACTTACAGGGTATTCACCCCTCCACTTT
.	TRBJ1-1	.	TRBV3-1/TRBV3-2	CASSQGALTEAFF	TGTGCCAGCAGCCAAGGGGCACTCACTGAAGCTTTCTTT
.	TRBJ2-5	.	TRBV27	CASATAGQSTWTQYF	TGTGCCAGCGCCACTGCCGGACAGTCCACCTGGACCCAGTACTTC
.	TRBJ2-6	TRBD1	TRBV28	CASSYPGQPSGANVLTF	TGTGCCAGCAGCTACCCGGGACAGCCCTCTGGGGCCAACGTCCTGACTTTC
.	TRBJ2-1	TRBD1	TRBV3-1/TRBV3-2	CASSQKATGTGFNEQFF	TGTGCCAGCAGCCAAAAGGCCACCGGGACAGGGTTCAATGAGCAGTTCTTC
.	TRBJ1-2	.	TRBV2	CASSPDRTVPGYTF	TGTGCCAGCAGTCCAGACCGGACAGTACCTGGCTACACCTTC
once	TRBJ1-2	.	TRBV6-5	CASSYSWTVSYGYTF	TGTGCCAGCAGTTACTCTTGGACAGTAAGCTATGGCTACACCTTC
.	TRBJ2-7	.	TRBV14	CASSSNRVQLSEQYF	TGTGCCAGCAGCTCCAACAGGGTGCAGTTGAGCGAGCAGTACTTC